The rows below give T cell receptor beta chains drawn from one sample of a study of blood T cells in healthy people across ages. MiXCR, applied by TCRdb to the 5' RACE reads, yields one record per CDR3 protein. This table holds under 700,000 distinct CDR3 sequences, less than 25% found once. The sample was also linked to a second study, of T cells of mothers and their children.

The sample consisted of blood. These receptors all come from a boy aged 5-17 years in good health. The CDR3 runs from the conserved cysteine through the conserved F or W. Fields, in order: clone size, J gene, D gene, V gene, CDR3 DNA, CDR3 protein. D genes are given only for firm matches. A row's size may be missing; if present it is once, few, many or a size class.

. TRBJ2-3 TRBD1 TRBV28 TGTGCCAGCAGTTATACAGGGGCCACAGATACGCAGTATTTT CASSYTGATDTQYF
. TRBJ2-1 . TRBV9 TGTGCCAGCAGCGCCCGGGGAAATGAGCAGTTCTTC CASSARGNEQFF
few TRBJ2-1 . TRBV4-1 TGCGCCAGCAGCCAAGGCAGGGGAGGTTACAATGAGCAGTTCTTC CASSQGRGGYNEQFF
few TRBJ2-7 TRBD1 TRBV9 TGTGCCAGCAGCCAGATGGACAGGGGATTTGAGCAGTACTTC CASSQMDRGFEQYF
few TRBJ1-5 TRBD1 TRBV20-1 TGCAGTGCTCGGAGGGGGACAGGGTACCAGCCCCAGCATTTT CSARRGTGYQPQHF
few TRBJ1-1 TRBD1 TRBV7-2 TGTGCCAGCAGCGACAGGGGGAACACTGAAGCTTTCTTT CASSDRGNTEAFF
. TRBJ2-1 TRBD1 TRBV6-5 TGTGCCAGCAGTTACCACATGACAGGGGTCGTTGATGAGCAGTTCTTC CASSYHMTGVVDEQFF
. TRBJ2-7 . TRBV5-1 TGCGCCAGCAGTGGTGGTGTTCGACAGTCGGGCATGGACGAGCAGTACTTC CASSGGVRQSGMDEQYF
few TRBJ2-3 . TRBV7-2 TGTGCCAGCACCCCCGGGTCTCGGAGCACAGATACGCAGTATTTT CASTPGSRSTDTQYF
. TRBJ1-1 . TRBV6-5 TGTGCCAGCAGTTACAGGGTTGAGGGGTCTGAAGCTTTCTTT CASSYRVEGSEAFF
few TRBJ2-1 TRBD1 TRBV5-5 TGTGCCAGCAGCGTTGACAGGGCCCATGAGCAGTTCTTC CASSVDRAHEQFF
few TRBJ2-7 TRBD2 TRBV27 TGTGCCAGCAGTTTATCGCCGGGGGGGCCCTACGAGCAGTACTTC CASSLSPGGPYEQYF
few TRBJ2-7 TRBD2 TRBV28 TGTGCCAGCAGTTTTCCCTTGACTAGCGGGAACGAGCAGTACTTC CASSFPLTSGNEQYF
. TRBJ2-1 TRBD2 TRBV28 TGTGCCAGCAGTTGGTCGACTAGCGGTCCACCCACTTCCTACAATGAGCAGTTCTTC CASSWSTSGPPTSYNEQFF
. TRBJ1-1 . TRBV6-2/TRBV6-3 TGTGCCAGCAGTCCCCAGTGGACATATATGAACACTGAAGCTTTCTTT CASSPQWTYMNTEAFF
. TRBJ1-1 . TRBV3-1 TGTGCCAGCAGCCGACTCACTGAAGCTTTCTTT CASSRLTEAFF
few TRBJ1-6 TRBD1 TRBV9 TGTGCCAGCCAGCCAGGGGGGTCCTATAATTCACCCCTCCACTTT CASQPGGSYNSPLHF
. TRBJ2-2 TRBD2 TRBV29-1 TGCAGCTTTAGCGGGGGGACCACCGGGGAGCTGTTTTTT CSFSGGTTGELFF
. TRBJ1-1 . TRBV6-6 TGTGCCAGCAGTTACTCGACCTGGGCCGACACTGAAGCTTTCTTT CASSYSTWADTEAFF
few TRBJ2-7 . TRBV4-1 TGCGCCAGCCGAGATTTGGGCCGGAACTACGAGCAGTACTTC CASRDLGRNYEQYF
few TRBJ2-7 . TRBV6-6 TGTGCCAGCAGTTACTCGAATCTCCCCTACGAGCAGTACTTC CASSYSNLPYEQYF
many TRBJ1-6 TRBD1 TRBV9 TGTGCCAGCAGCCCAGGACAGGGATCGGCACCCCTCCACTTT CASSPGQGSAPLHF
. TRBJ1-2 . TRBV19 TGTGCCAGTAAATGGAGACAGTACTATGGCTACACCTTC CASKWRQYYGYTF
. TRBJ1-1 . TRBV7-2 TGTGCCAGCAGCTTAGTAGGGGTACCTGAAGCTTTCTTT CASSLVGVPEAFF